A single sample is the source of the 29 T cell receptor beta chains below, sequenced in a study of monozygotic twins with inflammatory bowel disease. TCRdb reprocessed the 5' RACE reads and stores each CDR3 protein as one record, lacking DNA. In all, the sample yields 300,000 to 400,000 distinct CDR3 sequences. The sample taken for sequencing was blood. The receptors derive from a human donor with ulcerative colitis or Crohn's disease, or a healthy co-twin of an affected twin (not recorded which).

V gene TRBV12-5 combines with J gene TRBJ1-2; TCRdb reports TRBD1, a call that lacks DNA to check it against. The germline CDR1 and CDR2 sequences are LGHNT and FRNRAP. The CDR3 covers 16 residues. CDR3 in amino acids: CASGPRRTEDTSGYTF.

J is TRBJ2-4 and V is TRBV10-3; TCRdb proposes TRBD1, but this gene call is untestable without DNA. The CDR3 covers 13 residues. Germline V lookup: CDR1 ENHRY, CDR2 SYGVKD. CDR3 sequence reads: CATRQGSSNIQYF.

The rearrangement links TRBV11-2 to TRBJ2-1; TCRdb's D gene call, TRBD2, goes unchecked for lack of DNA. The germline CDR1 and CDR2 sequences are SGHAT and FQNNGV. The CDR3 sequence is 20 residues long. CDR3 sequence reads: CASSPHGTSGPPDPRHEQFF.

The chain carries TRBV28 and TRBJ2-3. This CDR3 is 12 amino acids long. CDR1 and CDR2 from the germline V gene are MDHEN and SYDVKM. The CDR3 sequence: CASSRRTDTQYF.

The chain is built from TRBV4-3 and TRBJ2-7; lacking DNA, the TRBD1 call made by TCRdb goes unchecked. The germline gives CDR1 LGHNA, CDR2 YSLEER. This CDR3 has 14 amino acids. CDR3: CASSQGANSYEQYF.

This rearrangement joins TRBV20-1 to TRBJ2-5; TCRdb's D call, TRBD1, is unchecked because there is no DNA. CDR1 and CDR2 from the germline V gene are DFQATT and SNEGSKA (reference sequence). This CDR3 spans 15 amino acids. This CDR3 is CSARDGQGTQETQYF.

V usage is TRBV4-1 and J usage is TRBJ2-1; TCRdb's D call, TRBD2, is unchecked because there is no DNA. This CDR3 is built from 16 residues. CDR1 and CDR2 (germline): MGHRA, YSYEKL. CDR3 in amino acids: CASSPKPAGAGKEQFF.

The chain uses TRBV30 and TRBJ2-1; absent DNA, TCRdb's TRBD1 call cannot be checked. This CDR3 has 15 residues. CDR1 GTSNPN and CDR2 SVGIG come from the germline V gene (reference sequence). The CDR3 is CAWSLSGRGGDEQFF.

The V gene is TRBV30, the J gene TRBJ2-3; the TCRdb D gene call, TRBD2, has no DNA to confirm it. There are 13 residues in the CDR3. Germline V gene lookup returns CDR1 GTSNPN and CDR2 SVGIG (reference sequence). The CDR3 reads CAWIAASTDTQYF.

This chain connects TRBV28 to TRBJ2-1; TCRdb picks TRBD2, but there is no DNA to check that call. Germline loops: CDR1 MDHEN, CDR2 SYDVKM. This CDR3 has 15 amino acids. The CDR3 is CASSSGTSGSNEQFF.

This rearrangement joins TRBV2 to TRBJ2-1. There are 13 residues in the CDR3. Per the germline V gene, CDR1 is SNHLY and CDR2 is FYNNEI. CDR3 protein: CASQSRSYNEQFF.

This chain joins TRBV27 and TRBJ1-1; the D gene TCRdb calls, TRBD1, cannot be checked with no DNA. CDR3 length equals 16 residues. The V gene's germline CDR1 is MNHEY and CDR2 SMNVEV (reference sequence). This CDR3 reads CASSLSANRGYDEAFF.

V gene TRBV7-2 combines with J gene TRBJ2-1; TCRdb's D call of TRBD1 is untestable without DNA. There are 17 residues in the CDR3. Germline V gives CDR1 SGHTA, CDR2 FQGNSA. The CDR3 reads CASIPRGGTGPIGEQFF.

V usage is TRBV29-1 and J usage is TRBJ2-5. Germline V gene data show CDR1 as SQVTM and CDR2 as ANQGSEA. The CDR3 totals 11 residues. The CDR3: CSVGVGETQYF.

CDR3 amino acids: CASSPTGRGQETQYF. This sequence joins TRBV6-1 and TRBJ2-5; as DNA is missing, the TRBD1 call by TCRdb cannot be tested. The length of the CDR3 is 15 residues. Germline V gene sequence: CDR1 MNHNS, CDR2 SASEGT.

CDR3 loop: CASSLTNQPQHF. The chain is built from TRBV7-9 and TRBJ1-5. There are 12 residues in the CDR3. From germline, CDR1 is SEHNR and CDR2 FQNEAQ (reference sequence).

V gene TRBV29-1 combines with J gene TRBJ2-5; the TCRdb D gene call, TRBD1, has no DNA to confirm it. From germline, CDR1 is SQVTM and CDR2 ANQGSEA. The CDR3 covers 12 residues. CDR3 region: CSAWTGAETQYF.

V and J are TRBV4-3 and TRBJ2-3; as DNA is missing, the TRBD1 call by TCRdb cannot be tested. CDR1 LGHNA and CDR2 YSLEER come from the germline V gene. The CDR3 loop spans 16 amino acids. This CDR3 is CASSQVWDRGQDTQYF.

The CDR3 here is CSVDTGGSSGNTIYF. The genes are TRBV29-1 and TRBJ1-3; TCRdb proposes TRBD1, but this gene call is untestable without DNA. This CDR3 contains 15 residues. Germline loops: CDR1 SQVTM, CDR2 ANQGSEA.

The CDR3 is CASSEAGAGNQPQHF. This chain connects TRBV6-1 to TRBJ1-5; the TRBD1 assignment by TCRdb is unverifiable without DNA. The CDR3 sequence is 15 residues long. Germline V lookup: CDR1 MNHNS, CDR2 SASEGT.

The V and J genes are TRBV6-6 and TRBJ2-1. Germline V gene sequence: CDR1 MNHNY, CDR2 SVGAGI (reference sequence). The CDR3 is 12 amino acids. The CDR3 sequence: CATGRQNNEQFF.

The V call is TRBV6-5, the J call TRBJ2-7; TCRdb lists TRBD2, though no DNA is available to test this call. Per germline, CDR1 MNHEY and CDR2 SVGAGI. This CDR3 has 14 residues. The CDR3: CASSYSRQGYEQYF.

The chain links TRBV6-5 to TRBJ1-5. This CDR3 region has 17 residues. Germline V CDR1 and CDR2: MNHEY, SVGAGI. The chain's CDR3 is CASSYSNLRVSNQPQHF.

V gene TRBV7-2 combines with J gene TRBJ2-7; the D gene TCRdb calls, TRBD1, cannot be checked with no DNA. The CDR3 contains 15 residues. The germline V gene encodes CDR1 SGHTA and CDR2 FQGNSA. The CDR3 loop reads CASSLGGRTTYEQYF.

This rearrangement joins TRBV7-3 to TRBJ2-1. CDR1 is SGHTA and CDR2 is FQGTGA in the germline V gene. This CDR3 comprises 13 residues. The CDR3: CASSLIVDNEQFF.

V is TRBV28 and J is TRBJ2-1; TCRdb designates TRBD2, a call that cannot be tested without DNA. The germline V gene encodes CDR1 MDHEN and CDR2 SYDVKM. CDR3 length equals 13 residues. The CDR3 loop is CASKEGGIDEQFF.

The chain has TRBV20-1 and TRBJ2-3; TCRdb's D call of TRBD2 is untestable without DNA. The CDR3 extends over 17 amino acids. Germline CDR1 reads DFQATT; CDR2 reads SNEGSKA (reference sequence). The CDR3 region is CSANRLAVGASTDTQYF.

The chain carries TRBV4-1 and TRBJ1-1; with no DNA, the TCRdb D assignment of TRBD1 cannot be verified. This CDR3 region has 13 residues. Germline V gene sequence: CDR1 MGHRA, CDR2 YSYEKL. Here the CDR3 reads CASSPLSNTEAFF.

The chain uses TRBV6-6 and TRBJ1-2; the TRBD1 assignment by TCRdb is unverifiable without DNA. From germline, CDR1 is MNHNY and CDR2 SVGAGI (reference sequence). CDR3 length equals 14 residues. CDR3 region: CASSYSGHTDGYTF.